These 20 T cell receptor beta chains came from one sample sequenced in a study of technical replicates of blood from several donors. TCRdb's table, derived via immunoSEQ multiplex PCR, lists solely in-frame clones and lacks some. The table shows some 78,000 clones, with approximately 93% occurring only once. The sequenced material came from T cells isolated from PBMCs. These receptors originate from a human donor in good health.

J is TRBJ2-3 and V is TRBV5-8, with D perhaps matching TRBD1 (6 bases). Per the germline V gene, CDR1 is SGHTS and CDR2 is YDEGEE. The CDR3 consists of 16 residues. Trimming pared 4 bases from V and 2 bases from J, leaving 17 bases between. This CDR3 reads CASSPKTGLVTDTQYF. The DNA of the CDR3 is TGTGCCAGCAGCCCCAAGACAGGTCTCGTCACAGATACGCAGTATTTT.

V usage is TRBV27 and J usage is TRBJ2-3; 8 bases match TRBD1. The CDR3 spans 15 residues. Germline trimming cut 3 bases from V and 6 bases from J; bases unmatched to any gene: 8. CDR1 and CDR2 from the germline V gene are MNHEY and SMNVEV (reference sequence). The CDR3 coding sequence is TGTGCCAGCAGTTTCTTCAGGGGGCGGACGGATACGCAGTATTTT. Protein: CASSFFRGRTDTQYF.

The chain recombines TRBV10-3 with TRBJ1-2, with 9 positions matching TRBD1. The germline V gene has CDR1 ENHRY and CDR2 SYGVKD. CDR3 length: 14 amino acids. V gave up 0 bases and J gave up 7 bases; unmatched junction bases: 3. In nucleotides, the CDR3 is TGTGCCATCAGTGAGTCGGGACAGGGCCCTGGCTACACCTTC. Its protein is CAISESGQGPGYTF.

The V call is TRBV11-2, the J call TRBJ2-1; D not certain. The CDR3 has 16 amino acids. Trimming removed 1 base from V and 0 bases from J, with 10 bases in between. Germline V gene sequence: CDR1 SGHAT, CDR2 FQNNGV. The CDR3 sequence: CASSLVPTSSYNEQFF. The CDR3, as DNA: TGTGCCAGCAGCTTAGTTCCCACCAGCTCCTACAATGAGCAGTTCTTC.

The chain has TRBV28 and TRBJ2-5; TRBD1 matches 7 bases. The CDR3 is made up of 17 amino acids. Per the germline V gene, CDR1 is MDHEN and CDR2 is SYDVKM. Germline trimming cut 2 bases from V and 2 bases from J; bases unmatched to any gene: 11. The CDR3 nucleotides are TGTGCCAGCAGTTTAGTACTCGTAGGGACAGCGCAAGAGACCCAGTACTTC. It is translated as CASSLVLVGTAQETQYF.

This chain joins TRBV6-5 and TRBJ2-7; 9 bases match TRBD2. The V gene's germline CDR1 is MNHEY and CDR2 SVGAGI. V was clipped by 6 bases and J by 7 bases; unmatched bases: 10. This CDR3 region has 14 residues. CDR3 amino acids: CASRVAGETGEQYF. In DNA form, the CDR3 reads TGTGCCAGCAGAGTAGCGGGAGAGACGGGAGAGCAGTACTTC.

V gene TRBV14 combines with J gene TRBJ1-2; D gene ambiguous. CDR3 size: 13 residues. The V end was cut by 3 bases, the J end by 1 base, with 6 bases between. The V gene's germline CDR1 is SGHDN and CDR2 FVKESK. CDR3: CASSQQVNYGYTF. The CDR3 DNA sequence: TGTGCCAGCAGCCAGCAGGTTAACTATGGCTACACCTTC.

The chain couples TRBV9 to TRBJ2-2, with 8 positions matching TRBD2. This CDR3 has 16 residues. Germline V gene data show CDR1 as SGDLS and CDR2 as YYNGEE. With V trimmed by 0 bases and J by 4 bases, 5 bases remained unmatched. The DNA of the CDR3 is TGTGCCAGCAGCGTAGGTCCCGGACTAGCCACCGGGGAGCTGTTTTTT. As protein: CASSVGPGLATGELFF.

The CDR3 region is CASSLAARANTEAFF. CDR3 nucleotide sequence: TGTGCCAGCAGCTTAGCTGCCAGGGCGAACACTGAAGCTTTCTTT. The chain joins TRBV7-8 to TRBJ1-1; the D gene is possibly TRBD1 (5 bases). The germline V and J ends were trimmed by 0 bases and 1 base, with 9 bases remaining between them. The CDR3 length is 15 residues. CDR1 and CDR2 (germline): SGHVS, FQNEAQ.

This rearrangement joins TRBV6-5 to TRBJ2-1; D is perhaps TRBD2 (5 bases). The CDR3 is 13 amino acids. CDR1 is MNHEY and CDR2 is SVGAGI in the germline V gene. V lost 2 bases to trimming and J lost 7 bases, with 9 bases between them. This chain's CDR3 is CASSYNGENEQFF. For the CDR3, the DNA is TGTGCCAGCAGTTACAATGGGGAGAATGAGCAGTTCTTC.

This clone came up a few times. The chain is built from TRBV19 and TRBJ1-1; 7 nucleotides match TRBD1. The CDR3 sequence is 14 residues long. V trimming: 4 bases; J trimming: 2 bases; junction bases outside the gene matches: 4. CDR1 and CDR2 from the germline V gene are LNHDA and SQIVND (reference sequence). In nucleotides, the CDR3 is TGTGCCAGTAGTACTGGACAGGTTAACACTGAAGCTTTCTTT. This encodes CASSTGQVNTEAFF.

The chain couples TRBV4-3 to TRBJ1-5; D perhaps matches TRBD1 (6 bases). In germline, CDR1 is LGHNA, CDR2 YSLEER. V dropped 3 bases and J dropped 10 bases, with 19 bases sitting between them. CDR3 length: 15 residues. The CDR3 sequence: CASSQFRGTSSPQHF. The CDR3 bases are TGCGCCAGCAGCCAGTTTAGGGGGACCTCCTCTCCCCAGCATTTT.

The chain combines TRBV2 with TRBJ2-1, with 7 bases fitting TRBD2. CDR1 and CDR2 from the germline V gene are SNHLY and FYNNEI. V lost 9 bases and J lost 7; bases outside the gene matches: 9. The CDR3 runs 13 residues. The CDR3 sequence: CARAGLAVNEQFF. As DNA, the CDR3 is TGTGCCAGGGCAGGGCTAGCGGTGAATGAGCAGTTCTTC.

The gene calls are TRBV5-1 and TRBJ2-1, with 9 bases aligning to TRBD2. V was pared by 1 base and J by 4 bases, with 6 bases of the junction left unmatched. The CDR3 is made up of 16 amino acids. The germline gives CDR1 SGHRS, CDR2 YFSETQ. In nucleotides, the CDR3 is TGCGCCAGCAGCTTGTGGGCTAGCGGGACTTACAATGAGCAGTTCTTC. Translating it yields CASSLWASGTYNEQFF.

This sequence joins TRBV10-3 and TRBJ1-2; 9 positions match TRBD1. This CDR3 spans 14 amino acids. The V gene end was trimmed by 4 bases and the J gene end by 8 bases; junction bases not matched to a gene: 8. Germline V gene sequence: CDR1 ENHRY, CDR2 SYGVKD. The CDR3 region is CAISVRTGDSGYTF. CDR3 coding DNA: TGTGCCATCAGTGTTCGGACAGGGGATTCAGGCTACACCTTC.

This clone showed up just once. The V gene is TRBV19, the J gene TRBJ2-7, with 12 bases fitting TRBD2. V lost 6 bases and J lost 0; bases outside the gene matches: 9. The germline CDR1 and CDR2 sequences are LNHDA and SQIVND (reference sequence). The CDR3 runs 17 residues. DNA of the CDR3: TGTGCCAGTAGGAGAGGACTAGCGGGAACAAACTCCTACGAGCAGTACTTC. Protein sequence: CASRRGLAGTNSYEQYF.

The CDR3 region has the DNA TGTGCCGGGGGGACAGCAGATACGCAGTATTTT. Amino acid sequence: CAGGTADTQYF. The chain joins TRBV19 to TRBJ2-3; TRBD1 might be the D (7 bases). The germline CDR1 and CDR2 sequences are LNHDA and SQIVND (reference sequence). Between the trimmed V and J ends, which lost 11 bases and 4 bases, there was a span of 10 bases. The CDR3 length is 11 residues. Full variable domain (missing parts from reference TRBV19 and TRBJ2-3): DGGITQSPKYLFRKEGQNVTLSCEQNLNHDAMYWYRQDPGQGLRLIYYSQIVNDFQKGDIAEGYSVSREKKESFPLTVTSAQKNPTAFYLCAGGTADTQYFGPGTRLTVL.

The chain links TRBV28 to TRBJ2-5; 10 positions match TRBD2. V lost 3 bases, J lost 5 bases, and 18 bases stayed unmatched. From germline, CDR1 is MDHEN and CDR2 SYDVKM. This CDR3 spans 19 amino acids. CDR3 nucleotide sequence: TGTGCCAGCAGTTTCGTATCAACTAGCGGGATCCCAGGTTGGGAGACCCAGTACTTC. Amino acids: CASSFVSTSGIPGWETQYF.

This clone showed up just once. This sequence joins TRBV29-1 and TRBJ1-2; D uncertain. Germline CDR1 reads SQVTM; CDR2 reads ANQGSEA. This CDR3 comprises 11 residues. Trimming took off 4 bases at V and 8 bases at J, with 11 bases between the two ends. The CDR3 sequence: CSVVFEGGYTF. CDR3 nucleotides: TGCAGCGTTGTTTTTGAGGGAGGCTACACCTTC.

The chain links TRBV28 to TRBJ1-5; a possible D gene is TRBD1 (5 bases). Germline V gene sequence: CDR1 MDHEN, CDR2 SYDVKM. V shed 3 bases and J shed 5 bases, with 5 bases lying between them. The CDR3 is 12 amino acids. CDR3 bases: TGTGCCAGCAGTTTGACAGATCAGCCCCAGCATTTT. This gives the protein CASSLTDQPQHF.